The clone carrying this T cell receptor beta chain was counted between two and nine times. Per germline, CDR1 KGHSH and CDR2 LQKENI. J gave up 2 bases and V 4 bases, and 5 bases lay outside the gene matches. CDR3 length: 14 residues. This sample is part of a study of blood T cell repertoires in COVID-19. In the study's own analysis: Estimation of nucleated cell counts relied on the amplification of reference gene primers. Produced via immunoSEQ multiplex PCR; TCRdb's table is partial and in-frame only. Clone size and V and J calls were adopted from that table, with D and trimming inferred from the DNA. Of 55,000 to 65,000 clones listed, over 75% are singletons.

The chain uses TRBV18 and TRBJ2-7, with TRBD1 matching over 7 bases. Input material: peripheral blood. The source of this sequence is a man in his sixties with active or convalescent COVID-19. The DNA for the CDR3 is TGTGCCAGCTCACTGGGGACAGAGACCTACGAGCAGTACTTC. Protein sequence: CASSLGTETYEQYF.